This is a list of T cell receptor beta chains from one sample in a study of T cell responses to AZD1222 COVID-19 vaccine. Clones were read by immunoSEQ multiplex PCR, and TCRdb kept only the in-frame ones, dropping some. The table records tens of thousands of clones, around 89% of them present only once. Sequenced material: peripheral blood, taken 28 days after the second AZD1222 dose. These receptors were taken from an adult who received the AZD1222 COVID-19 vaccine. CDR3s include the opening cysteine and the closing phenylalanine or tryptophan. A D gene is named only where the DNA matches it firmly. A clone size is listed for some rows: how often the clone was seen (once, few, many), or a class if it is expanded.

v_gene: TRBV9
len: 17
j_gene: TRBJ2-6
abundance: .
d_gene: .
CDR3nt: TGTGCCAGCAGCGTAGCGGCCGTGGACTCTGGGGCCAACGTCCTGACTTTC
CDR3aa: CASSVAAVDSGANVLTF

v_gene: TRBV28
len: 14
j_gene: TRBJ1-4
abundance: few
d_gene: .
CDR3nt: TGTGCCAGCAGTTTGCAGGGTTTGAATGAAAAACTGTTTTTT
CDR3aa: CASSLQGLNEKLFF

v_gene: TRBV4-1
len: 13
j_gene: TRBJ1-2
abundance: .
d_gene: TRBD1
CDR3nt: TGCGCCAGCAGCCGAGACAGGGACTATGGCTACACCTTC
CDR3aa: CASSRDRDYGYTF

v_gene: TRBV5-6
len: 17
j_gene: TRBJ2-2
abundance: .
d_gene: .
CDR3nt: TGTGCCAGCAGCTTGGCCGCGTCATCTCTTTACACCGGGGAGCTGTTTTTT
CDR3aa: CASSLAASSLYTGELFF

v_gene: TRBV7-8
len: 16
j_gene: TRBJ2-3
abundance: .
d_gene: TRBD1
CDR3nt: TGTGCCAGCAGCATGACACCTACAGGGGGCCCAGATACGCAGTATTTT
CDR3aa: CASSMTPTGGPDTQYF

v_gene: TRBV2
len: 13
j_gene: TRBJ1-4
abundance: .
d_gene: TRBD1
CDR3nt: TGTGCCACCAAAGGACAGGGTAATGAAAAACTGTTTTTT
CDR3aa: CATKGQGNEKLFF

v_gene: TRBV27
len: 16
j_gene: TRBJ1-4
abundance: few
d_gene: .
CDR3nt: TGTGCCAGCAGTGCGGGCCTCGGGGAGGTTAATGAAAAACTGTTTTTT
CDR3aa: CASSAGLGEVNEKLFF

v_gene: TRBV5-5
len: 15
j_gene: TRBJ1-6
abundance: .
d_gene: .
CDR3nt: TGTGCCAGCAGCTTATTTACAGGGCTTAATTCACCCCTCCACTTT
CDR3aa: CASSLFTGLNSPLHF

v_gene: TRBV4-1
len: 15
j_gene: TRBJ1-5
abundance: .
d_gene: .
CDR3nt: TGCGCCAGCAGCCAAGATACTGACCAGGATCAGCCCCAGCATTTT
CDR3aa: CASSQDTDQDQPQHF

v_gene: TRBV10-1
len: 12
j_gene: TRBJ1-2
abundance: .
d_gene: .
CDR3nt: TGCGCCAGGGGGACCTCTCCCTATGGCTACACCTTC
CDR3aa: CARGTSPYGYTF

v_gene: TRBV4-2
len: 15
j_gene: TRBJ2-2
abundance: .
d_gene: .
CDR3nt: TGTGCCAGCAGCCGGGCGGTTTGGGGCACCGGGGAGCTGTTTTTT
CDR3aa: CASSRAVWGTGELFF

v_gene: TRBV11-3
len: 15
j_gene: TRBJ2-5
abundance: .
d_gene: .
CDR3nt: TGTGCCAGCAGCCCCCTCAACAAGGGAGAAGAGACCCAGTACTTC
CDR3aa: CASSPLNKGEETQYF

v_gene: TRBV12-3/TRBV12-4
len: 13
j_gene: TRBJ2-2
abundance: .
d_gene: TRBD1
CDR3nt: TGTGCCAGCAGTTATCAGGGGGCCGGGGAGCTGTTTTTT
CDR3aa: CASSYQGAGELFF

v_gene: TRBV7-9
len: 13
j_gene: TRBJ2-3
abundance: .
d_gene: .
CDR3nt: TGTGCCAGCAGCTTGTCGAGCACAGATACGCAGTATTTT
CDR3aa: CASSLSSTDTQYF

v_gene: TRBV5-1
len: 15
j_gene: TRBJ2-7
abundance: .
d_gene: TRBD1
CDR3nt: TGCGCCAGCAGCTTGGAGACAGGGGGCCGCGACGAGCAGTACTTC
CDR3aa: CASSLETGGRDEQYF

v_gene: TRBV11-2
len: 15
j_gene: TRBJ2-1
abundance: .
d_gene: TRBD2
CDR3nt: TGTGCCAGCAGCTTAGTGGGGGGGGCCTACAATGAGCAGTTCTTC
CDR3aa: CASSLVGGAYNEQFF

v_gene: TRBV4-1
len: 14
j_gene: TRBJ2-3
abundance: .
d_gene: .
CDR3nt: TGCGCCAGCAGCCAAGAGGCAGACACAGATACGCAGTATTTT
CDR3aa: CASSQEADTDTQYF

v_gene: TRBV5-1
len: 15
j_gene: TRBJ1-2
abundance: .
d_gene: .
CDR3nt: TGCGCCAGCAAAGGGGTCCGCCTTAGGGCTTATGGCTACACCTTC
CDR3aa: CASKGVRLRAYGYTF

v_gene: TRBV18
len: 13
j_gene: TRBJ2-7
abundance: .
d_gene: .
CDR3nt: TGTGCCAGCTCACCTGCTGGCGGGTACGAGCAGTACTTC
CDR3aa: CASSPAGGYEQYF

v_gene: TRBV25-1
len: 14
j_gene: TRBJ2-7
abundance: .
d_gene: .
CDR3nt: TGTGCCAGCAGTGAATGGTCAGTGCCCTACGAGCAGTACTTC
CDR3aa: CASSEWSVPYEQYF

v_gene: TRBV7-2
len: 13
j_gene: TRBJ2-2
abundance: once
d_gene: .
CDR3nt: TGTGCCAGCAGCGGCAGCTACACCGGGGAGCTGTTTTTT
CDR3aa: CASSGSYTGELFF

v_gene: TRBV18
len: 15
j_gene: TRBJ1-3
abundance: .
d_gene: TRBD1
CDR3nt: TGTGCCAGCTCACCCTGGACAGGGGGTGGAAACACCATATATTTT
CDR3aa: CASSPWTGGGNTIYF

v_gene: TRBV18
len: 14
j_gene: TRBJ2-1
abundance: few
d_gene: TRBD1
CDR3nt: TGTGCCAGCTCACCGGGGACAGGGCTGGCTGAGCAGTTCTTC
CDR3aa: CASSPGTGLAEQFF